This TCR beta chain originates from a study of human T cells and chemical hapten exposure. The overall study: Reading of the patch tests, which applied 0.01% DPC to the upper back, occurred at 6 days. The cohort included alopecia areata under or over 50% scalp, totalis and universalis.

Study-wide results and caveats: The formation of large CDR3 similarity clusters by expanded TCRs significantly exceeded that of controls.

Regarding time point: pre-sensitization, week 0. Treatment reported: therapeutic diphenylcyclopropenone sensitization with weekly scalp DPC. Unfractionated whole blood yielded total RNA. The sample holds a few counts of this clonotype. Its antigen is unknown. This CDR3 is built from 13 residues. Germline loops: CDR1 SGHTA, CDR2 FQGTGA. V lost 5 bases and J lost 4, with 10 bases in between. One entry per CDR3 protein, called by TCRdb with MiXCR from the RACE reads. The sample consists of 250,000 or so distinct CDR3 sequences, approximately 8.6% of them appearing once. Sequencing was performed on whole blood, taken in connection with sensitization to the hapten diphenylcyclopropenone (DPC). This TCR was sampled from a woman in her thirties or forties with alopecia areata. Some clones in this sample may be carry-over from other donors' samples. The chain employs TRBV7-3 and TRBJ2-3; D call uncertain. CDR3 loop: CASSQSGSDTQYF. Here the CDR3 DNA reads TGTGCCAGCAGCCAGAGTGGGTCAGATACGCAGTATTTT.